The 3 T cell receptor beta chains below were found in one sample sequenced in a study of blood T cells in healthy people across ages. The authors ran a second PCR of about 6 to 11 cycles using a sample-barcoded 5' primer and a J-beta primer mix. TCRdb fed the 5' RACE reads into MiXCR, producing one record per CDR3 protein. The repertoire includes roughly 1.7 million distinct CDR3 sequences, around 36% of them detected once, and roughly 10% sits in the top ten. What was sequenced was blood. Receptor source: a young woman in good health.

V is TRBV5-5 and J is TRBJ2-7; D remains ambiguous. This CDR3 is built from 14 residues. V was cut by 2 bases and J by 2 bases, with 11 bases left in between. In germline, CDR1 is SGHKS, CDR2 YYEKEE (reference sequence). For the CDR3, the DNA is TGTGCCAGCAGCTTACTCCACGGACCCTACGAGCAGTACTTC. Translating it yields CASSLLHGPYEQYF.

This clonotype turned up a few times. CDR3 sequence: CASSLGLAVHEQFF. In nucleotides, the CDR3 is TGTGCCAGCAGCTTAGGTCTAGCGGTACATGAGCAGTTCTTC. V gene TRBV11-1 combines with J gene TRBJ2-1; 7 positions agree with TRBD2. The germline V gene has CDR1 SGHAT and CDR2 FQDESV (reference sequence). The CDR3 consists of 14 residues. The V and J ends lost 1 base and 8 bases, in that order; junction bases with no gene match: 5.

V and J are TRBV9 and TRBJ2-1, with no clear D. Trimming left V 4 bases short and J 5 bases short, with 10 bases between. CDR1 is SGDLS, CDR2 YYNGEE, per germline. This CDR3 has 13 residues. The CDR3 coding sequence is TGTGCCAGCAGCTCCCGTGGGGACAATGAGCAGTTCTTC. Translation: CASSSRGDNEQFF.